The rows below give T cell receptor beta chains drawn from one sample of a study. Each CDR3 protein is one row after TCRdb ran MiXCR on the 5' RACE reads. The table shows over 50,000 distinct CDR3 sequences, with nearly 30% occurring only once. The material sequenced was tumor-infiltrating naive CD4+ T cells sorted from the breast tumor. The receptors stem from a female donor with breast cancer. The CDR3 runs from the conserved cysteine through the conserved F or W. D genes are given only for firm matches. Size is omitted from some rows. Given values are once, few, many or a class for expanded clones.

.	TRBV6-1	TRBJ1-2	few	TGTGCCACTGAAGTTAACTATGGCTACACCTTC	CATEVNYGYTF
.	TRBV20-1	TRBJ2-5	many	TGCAGTGCCCATCCTGAAGAGACCCAGTACTTC	CSAHPEETQYF
.	TRBV30	TRBJ1-1	.	TGTGCCTGGAGTGTTAGCTCGAGAGCTTTCTTT	CAWSVSSRAFF
.	TRBV10-3	TRBJ2-7	.	TGTGCCATCAGTGATTGGCCCCTCTCCTACGAGCAGTACTTC	CAISDWPLSYEQYF
.	TRBV20-1	TRBJ2-7	few	TGCAGTGCTAGTGGCAGGGAATGGCCCTACGAGCAGTACTTC	CSASGREWPYEQYF
.	TRBV20-1	TRBJ2-5	.	TGCAGTGCTAGATCGGACTCGAAAGAGACCCAGTACTTC	CSARSDSKETQYF
.	TRBV29-1	TRBJ2-1	.	TGCAGCGTTGACAAAAGCGGACTTTACAATGAGCAGTTCTTC	CSVDKSGLYNEQFF
.	TRBV2	TRBJ1-2	.	TGTGCCAGCAGTGACCTTCTCGAGAGCGGCTACACCTTC	CASSDLLESGYTF
TRBD1	TRBV27	TRBJ2-5	.	TGTGCCAGCAGTCCCGGACAGGGATTATGGGAGACCCAGTACTTC	CASSPGQGLWETQYF
.	TRBV6-1	TRBJ2-5	few	TGTGCCAGCAGTGAGGAACGAGTTGAAGAGACCCAGTACTTC	CASSEERVEETQYF
.	TRBV7-9	TRBJ2-7	few	TGTGCCAGCAGCTCCCCCGGGACGGCCTCCTACGAGCAGTACTTC	CASSSPGTASYEQYF
TRBD2	TRBV10-3	TRBJ2-1	.	TGTGCCATCAGTGAAGGACTAGCTTACAATGAGCAGTTCTTC	CAISEGLAYNEQFF
.	TRBV28	TRBJ1-2	few	TGTGCCAGCAGTACACAATATGGCTACACCTTC	CASSTQYGYTF
.	TRBV12-3/TRBV12-4	TRBJ2-5	.	TGTGCCAGCAGTTTAACCGGGACATATCCATCGGAGACCCAGTACTTC	CASSLTGTYPSETQYF
TRBD2	TRBV20-1	TRBJ2-1	.	TGCAGTGCTAGTCCCCCTAGCGGGAGGGTAAATGAGCAGTTCTTC	CSASPPSGRVNEQFF
TRBD1	TRBV5-1	TRBJ1-1	.	TGCGCCGGCAGCCCCGGAGGGGGCATCGGGGCTGAAGCTTTCTTT	CAGSPGGGIGAEAFF
.	TRBV24-1	TRBJ2-1	.	TGTGCCACCAGTGACGAAGAAAAGAATGAGCAGTTCTTC	CATSDEEKNEQFF
TRBD2	TRBV5-1	TRBJ2-1	.	TGCGCCAGCAGCTCAACCCTCTTTCCGGGACTAGCAAATGAGCAGTTCTTC	CASSSTLFPGLANEQFF
TRBD1	TRBV9	TRBJ2-3	few	TGTGCCAGCAGCCCCCGGGACAGGGAAACCACAGATACGCAGTATTTT	CASSPRDRETTDTQYF
.	TRBV9	TRBJ2-2	medium-sized	TGTGCCAGCAGCGTAGTTGGGGATGGGGTCCGGGAGCTGTTTTTT	CASSVVGDGVRELFF
TRBD1	TRBV9	TRBJ2-6	.	TGTGCCAGCAGCAAGCGGACAGGATTACGCCCTGGGGCCAACGTCCTGACTTTC	CASSKRTGLRPGANVLTF
TRBD2	TRBV27	TRBJ2-1	few	TGTGCCAGCAGTCCCTTAGCGGGGGCCGTATACAATGAGCAGTTCTTC	CASSPLAGAVYNEQFF
.	TRBV4-1	TRBJ2-3	.	TGCGCCAGCAGCCAAGGGAGATTTAGCACAGATACGCAGTATTTT	CASSQGRFSTDTQYF
.	TRBV10-3	TRBJ2-2	few	TGTGCCATCAGTGGGGGGGACAGAAACACCGGGGAGCTGTTTTTT	CAISGGDRNTGELFF
.	TRBV7-6	TRBJ2-1	.	TGTGCCAGCAGCTTAGCGGGAGTAAACAGTGAGCAGTTCTTC	CASSLAGVNSEQFF
.	TRBV9	TRBJ2-1	few	TGTGCCAGCAGCGTAGGTCCCGGGACACTTGGAAATGAGCAGTTCTTC	CASSVGPGTLGNEQFF
.	TRBV3-1	TRBJ1-2	many	TGTGCCAGCAGCCATAAAGGGACGGATGGCTACACCTTC	CASSHKGTDGYTF
TRBD1	TRBV2	TRBJ1-2	few	TGTGCCAGCACCCGGGACAGGGGCTATGGCTACACCTTC	CASTRDRGYGYTF
TRBD1	TRBV6-5	TRBJ1-1	few	TGTGCCAGCAGTTACCATTTGGTAGGGGGCTTTGGTGAAGCTTTCTTT	CASSYHLVGGFGEAFF